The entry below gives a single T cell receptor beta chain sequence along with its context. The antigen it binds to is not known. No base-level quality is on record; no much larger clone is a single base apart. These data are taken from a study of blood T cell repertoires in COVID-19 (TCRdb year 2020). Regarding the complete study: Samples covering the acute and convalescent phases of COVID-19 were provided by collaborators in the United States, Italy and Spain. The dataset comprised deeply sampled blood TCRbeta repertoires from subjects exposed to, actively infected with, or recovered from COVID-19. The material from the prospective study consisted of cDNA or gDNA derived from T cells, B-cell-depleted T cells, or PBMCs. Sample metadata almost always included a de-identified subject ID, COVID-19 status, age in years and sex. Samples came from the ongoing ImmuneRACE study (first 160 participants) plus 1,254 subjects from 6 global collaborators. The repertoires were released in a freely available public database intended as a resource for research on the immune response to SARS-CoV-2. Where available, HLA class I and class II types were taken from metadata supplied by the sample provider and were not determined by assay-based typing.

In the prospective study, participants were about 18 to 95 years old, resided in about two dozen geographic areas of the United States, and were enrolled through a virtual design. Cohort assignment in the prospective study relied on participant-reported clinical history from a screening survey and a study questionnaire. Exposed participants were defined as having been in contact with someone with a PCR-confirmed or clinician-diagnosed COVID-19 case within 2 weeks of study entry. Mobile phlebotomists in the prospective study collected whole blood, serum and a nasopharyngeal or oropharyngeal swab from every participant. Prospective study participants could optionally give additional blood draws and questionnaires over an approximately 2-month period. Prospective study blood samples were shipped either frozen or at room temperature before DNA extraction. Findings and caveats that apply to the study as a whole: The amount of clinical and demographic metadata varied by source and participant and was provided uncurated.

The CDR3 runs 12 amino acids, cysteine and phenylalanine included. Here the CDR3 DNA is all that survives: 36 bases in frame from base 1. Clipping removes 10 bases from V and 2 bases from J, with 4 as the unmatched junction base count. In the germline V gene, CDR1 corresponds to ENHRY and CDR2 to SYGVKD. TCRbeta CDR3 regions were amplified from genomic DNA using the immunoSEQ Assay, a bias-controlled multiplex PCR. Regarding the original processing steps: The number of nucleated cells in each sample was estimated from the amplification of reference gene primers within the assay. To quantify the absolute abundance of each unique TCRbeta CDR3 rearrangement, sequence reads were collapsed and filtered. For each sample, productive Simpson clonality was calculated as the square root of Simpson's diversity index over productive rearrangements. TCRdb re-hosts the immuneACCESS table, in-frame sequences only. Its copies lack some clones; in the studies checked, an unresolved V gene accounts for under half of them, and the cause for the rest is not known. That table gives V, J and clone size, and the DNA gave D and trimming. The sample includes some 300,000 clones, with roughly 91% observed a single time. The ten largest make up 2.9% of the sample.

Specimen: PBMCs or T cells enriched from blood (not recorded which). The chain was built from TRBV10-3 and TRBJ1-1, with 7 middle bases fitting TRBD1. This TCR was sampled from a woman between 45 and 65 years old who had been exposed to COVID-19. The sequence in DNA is TGTGCCACCGGGACAGTAAACACTGAAGCTTTCTTT. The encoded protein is CATGTVNTEAFF.